One sample yielded the 11 T cell receptor beta chains listed below, sequenced in a study of blood T cells in healthy people across ages. Sample-barcoded 5' priming and a J-beta primer mix drove a second PCR of about 6 to 11 cycles. One entry per CDR3 protein results from TCRdb running MiXCR on the 5' RACE reads. The table lists about 780,000 distinct CDR3 sequences, roughly 46% of them singletons. The sequencing input was blood. These receptors were obtained from an elderly man in good health.

V and J are TRBV29-1 and TRBJ1-2; D is unclear. The CDR3 sequence is 12 residues long. The V end was cut by 0 bases, the J end by 7 bases, with 9 bases between. CDR1 SQVTM and CDR2 ANQGSEA come from the germline V gene. CDR3 sequence reads: CSVEESGFGYTF. The CDR3 DNA sequence: TGCAGCGTTGAAGAGTCGGGGTTTGGCTACACCTTC.

Note on this clonotype: The junction departs from germline at one end; a sequencing error may be responsible. The V gene is TRBV7-2, the J gene TRBJ2-7; D possibly matches TRBD1 or TRBD2 (5 bases each). The germline V gene encodes CDR1 SGHTA and CDR2 FQGNSA. The CDR3 consists of 14 residues. The CDR3 reads CASSPGPSSYEQHF. CDR3 DNA: TGTGCCAGCAGCCCGGGGCCAAGCTCCTACGAGCAGCACTTC.

This clonotype was seen repeatedly, ten times or more. The chain has TRBV12-3 or TRBV12-4 and TRBJ2-3; D is perhaps TRBD2 (5 bases). The CDR3 length is 14 residues. V dropped 3 bases and J dropped 11 bases, with 18 bases sitting between them. CDR3 in amino acids: CASSFSAGEIKQYF. The CDR3 nucleotides read TGTGCCAGCAGTTTTAGCGCCGGGGAGATAAAGCAGTATTTT.

This chain connects TRBV7-3 to TRBJ2-1; 7 bases map to TRBD2. Germline CDR1 SGHTA, CDR2 FQGTGA. The CDR3 sequence is 16 residues long. V dropped 2 bases and J dropped 1; count of bases not matched to a gene: 5. In DNA, the CDR3 is TGTGCCAGCAGCTTAGGGGACGGGGGGTCCTACAATGAGCAGTTCTTC. Translated, it gives CASSLGDGGSYNEQFF.

V gene TRBV5-5 combines with J gene TRBJ2-5, with TRBD1 as a possible D gene (7 bases). V was pared by 2 bases and J by 3 bases, with 14 bases between. This CDR3 comprises 15 residues. Germline CDR1 reads SGHKS; CDR2 reads YYEKEE (reference sequence). CDR3 sequence (DNA): TGTGCCAGCAGCTTTCAGGGGGGCCCGAAAGAGACCCAGTACTTC. Residues: CASSFQGGPKETQYF.

This clonotype showed up just a few times. This chain uses TRBV28 with TRBJ2-3; D call uncertain. CDR3 length: 11 residues. Trimming took off 10 bases at V and 5 bases at J, with 10 bases between the two ends. Germline V gene data show CDR1 as MDHEN and CDR2 as SYDVKM. CDR3 sequence reads: CATKERDTQYF. Here the CDR3 DNA reads TGTGCCACCAAGGAGCGAGATACGCAGTATTTT.

This sequence joins TRBV24-1 and TRBJ2-3; 8 bases fit TRBD1. This CDR3 contains 16 residues. V trimming: 5 bases; J trimming: 3 bases; junction bases outside the gene matches: 9. Germline V gene lookup returns CDR1 KGHDR and CDR2 SFDVKD. CDR3 coding DNA: TGTGCCACCAGTGCCAAAGGACAGGGTATAACAGATACGCAGTATTTT. This sequence encodes CATSAKGQGITDTQYF.

This clonotype came up a few times. The chain joins TRBV11-2 to TRBJ2-7; a weak D match, TRBD2 (6 bases). Germline loops: CDR1 SGHAT, CDR2 FQNNGV. V was shortened by 7 bases and J by 1 base, with 20 bases between the two germline ends. The CDR3 spans 16 residues. DNA of the CDR3: TGTGCCAGCACCCACGCAACGGGGACTGGATCCTACGAGCAGTACTTC. The encoded protein is CASTHATGTGSYEQYF.

This CDR3 is CSAQAGFTEQYF. The CDR3 DNA is TGCAGTGCCCAGGCAGGGTTTACCGAGCAGTACTTC. The genes are TRBV20-1 and TRBJ2-7; TRBD1 might be the D (5 bases). The germline V gene has CDR1 DFQATT and CDR2 SNEGSKA (reference sequence). This CDR3 region has 12 residues. Trimming pared 6 bases from V and 6 bases from J, leaving 15 bases between.

The rearrangement uses TRBV11-2 and TRBJ2-3, with 9 positions matching TRBD1. The J segment lost 4 bases and the V segment lost 5 bases, leaving 10 bases of the junction unmatched. Germline V gene data show CDR1 as SGHAT and CDR2 as FQNNGV. The CDR3 is 16 residues long. CDR3 amino acids: CASSPEWDRVADTQYF. CDR3 DNA: TGTGCCAGCAGCCCCGAGTGGGACAGGGTGGCAGATACGCAGTATTTT.

This chain joins TRBV20-1 and TRBJ2-7; D possibly corresponds to TRBD1 (6 bases). CDR3 length: 13 amino acids. The germline CDR1 and CDR2 sequences are DFQATT and SNEGSKA (reference sequence). The ends were cut back, 6 bases at V and 4 bases at J, with 16 bases in the middle. This chain's CDR3 is CSAPGHPPYEQYF. The CDR3 coding sequence is TGCAGTGCCCCGGGACACCCCCCTTACGAGCAGTACTTC.